This T cell receptor (beta chain) was documented in a study of blood T cell repertoires in COVID-19. Looking at the study overall: In each case, the material was cDNA or gDNA derived from T cells, B-cell-depleted T cells, or PBMCs.

Sequencing was performed with immunoSEQ multiplex PCR; in TCRdb, only in-frame clones are kept and a portion is missing. The table records roughly 54,000 clones, 80% to 90% of them present only once. This CDR3 comprises 17 residues. CDR1 is SGHNT and CDR2 is YYREEE in the germline V gene (reference sequence). V shed 6 bases and J shed 8 bases, with 27 bases lying between them. Sequencing used peripheral blood. The V and J genes are TRBV5-4 and TRBJ2-1; D unclear. The source of this sequence is a human donor in a cohort sampled during active COVID-19. CDR3 region: CASIPRARDATVDEQFF. The CDR3 coding sequence is TGTGCCAGCATCCCCCGAGCGAGAGACGCTACCGTAGATGAGCAGTTCTTC.